This T cell receptor beta chain was identified during a study of radiation and T cells in renal cell carcinoma. TCRdb's table, derived via immunoSEQ multiplex PCR, lists solely in-frame clones and lacks some. Altogether roughly 120,000 clones are present, around 84% being singletons, with the ten largest covering 2.5% to 3.5%. Noted time point: baseline pretreatment blood. The treatment: 15 Gy SBRT to primary tumor, nephrectomy 4 weeks later. Serial blood draws occurred at baseline and 2 and 4 weeks post-SBRT. Sequencing was performed on blood, taken from a patient whose treatment included radiotherapy and nephrectomy. The clonotype comes from a woman aged 60-75 years with renal cell carcinoma.

The CDR3 loop is CASTSRELAGLREQFF. The CDR3 DNA reads as TGTGCCAGTACCTCCCGGGAACTAGCGGGGCTCCGGGAGCAGTTCTTC. The chain recombines TRBV19 with TRBJ2-1; 10 nucleotides align to TRBD2. The length of the CDR3 is 16 residues. The J segment lost 10 bases and the V segment lost 7 bases, leaving 16 bases of the junction unmatched. Germline V gene data show CDR1 as LNHDA and CDR2 as SQIVND (reference sequence).